This T cell receptor beta chain was found in a study of blood T cell repertoires in COVID-19. Background on the study: PBMCs, B-cell-depleted T cells, or T cells were the source of the cDNA or gDNA that made up the material.

The CDR3 has 14 amino acids. CDR1 and CDR2 (germline): SGHNT, YYREEE (reference sequence). V gave up 2 bases and J gave up 6 bases; unmatched junction bases: 4. Participants were aged about 18 to 95 years, lived in roughly 23 US areas, and enrolled virtually. Cohort assignment relied on participant-reported clinical history. Repertoires were generated with immunoSEQ multiplex PCR, while TCRdb's copy carries only in-frame clones and drops some. The sample holds about 140,000 clones; around 73% are singletons and the top ten take roughly 5.6%. This clonotype originated in a woman between 50 and 59 years old who had recovered from COVID-19. The sequenced material came from PBMCs or T cells enriched from blood (not recorded which). The genes are TRBV5-4 and TRBJ2-1; 8 bases line up with TRBD2. The DNA of the CDR3 is TGTGCCAGCAGCTTTCAGCGGGGGTTCAATGAGCAGTTCTTC. As protein: CASSFQRGFNEQFF.